The clone carrying this T cell receptor (beta chain) occurred a few times. Its antigen remains unknown. A much larger clone lies a single base off, so this may be a read error. The germline V gene has CDR1 SQVTM and CDR2 ANQGSEA. This CDR3 comprises 14 residues. The data were obtained in a study of breast tumors, draining lymph nodes, adjacent tissues. Findings of the study overall: Tumor repertoires ranked between lymph nodes and nontumor tissue in diversity, with V and J gene preferences. The data were judged consistent with most tumor T cells coming from lymph node and expanding in tumor.

Samples came from axillary lymph nodes draining the breast cancer. TCRdb passed the multiplex PCR reads through MiXCR, listing each CDR3 protein once. The table records some 130,000 distinct CDR3 sequences, 15% to 20% of them present only once. The specimen was axillary lymph node tissue. The receptor comes from a female donor with breast cancer. Some clones in this sample may be carry-over from other donors' samples. This chain joins TRBV29-1 and TRBJ2-3; unclear D gene. CDR3 loop: CGVVWDFSTDTQYF. The DNA of the CDR3 is TGCGGCGTTGTCTGGGATTTCAGCACAGATACGCAGTATTTT.